Reported below is one T cell receptor (beta chain). Its antigen has not been determined. No base quality information exists; no much larger clone differs at one position. This specimen's time point label, per the study, means: baseline before first vaccination. Samples from vaccinated people were obtained from the UK trials COV001 and COV002, which included a single-blind randomized controlled phase 2/3 trial of AZD1222 (ChAdOx1 nCoV-19) in healthy adults. For TCRbeta chain sequencing, PBMC samples were collected from trial participants at day 0 and at day 28 after the second dose. The CDR3 regions of human TCRbeta chains were analyzed by immunosequencing. The published analysis was carried out like this. Repertoire TCRs were checked for matches against a reference library of SARS-CoV-2-specific TCRs that had been generated using the MIRA antigen-specificity platform. Breadth was defined as the fraction of unique TCRs that were SARS-CoV-2-associated. Depth was defined as the fraction of total T cells that were SARS-CoV-2-associated. Each spike-specific TCR was assigned to its reactive spike region and to a CD4 or CD8 class using the MIRA data. Log10-transformed breadth and depth values were compared by one-way ANOVA with Sidak's multiple comparisons tests. TCRdb took this table from immuneACCESS and kept in-frame rearrangements with V and J called. Such tables lack part of the clones; where checked against another copy, unresolved V genes explain under half of the gap, and the rest is unexplained. V, J and clone size are taken as reported in that table, and D and trimming were inferred from the DNA itself. In all, the sample holds about 35,000 clones, and 86% of those were seen once. About 6.6% of the sample lies in the top ten.

The data are from a study of T cell responses to AZD1222 COVID-19 vaccine listed by TCRdb under 2021. Some background on the complete study: AZD1222 recipients given second doses at about 4 weeks or at about 12 weeks were pooled, since spike-specific TCR depth and breadth were not found to differ between the two schedules. A total of over 230 trial participants underwent TCR sequencing, of whom 207 had received two doses of AZD1222 and some 26 had received two doses of the MenACWY control vaccine. Trial participants were enrolled into age subgroups of 18-55, 56-69 and 70-plus years, which contained 148, 28 and 57 TCR-sequenced participants, respectively.

In the germline V gene, CDR1 corresponds to KGHSH and CDR2 to LQKENI. V is cut by 3 bases and J by 2 bases, and the space between the germline ends is 10 bases. The CDR3 covers 14 residues, taking in both the cysteine and the phenylalanine. The CDR3 DNA has 42 bases and is translated from base 1. Overall results and qualifications from the work: A significant rise in spike-specific TCR breadth and depth was observed after two AZD1222 doses relative to day 0 and relative to MenACWY recipients. Only five or six AZD1222 recipients were SARS-CoV-2 seropositive at baseline, limiting conclusions about previously exposed vaccinees. The 56-69-year group was small, and its depth increase did not reach significance, likely because of low power. Because no samples from the day 14 peak response were available, repertoires could be characterized only after the peak T cell response. The whole spike protein was spanned by vaccine-associated CD4 TCRs, and dominant responses were seen in regions 160-218 and 743-854. Reportedly, almost half of the unique spike-specific TCRs recognized epitopes lying outside the regions that are mutated in the B.1.351 and B.1.1.7 variants. Participants were mostly white British and included more females than males, and it was suggested by the authors that clonal diversity may have been underestimated.

The chain employs TRBV18 and TRBJ1-1; the D gene lacks a confident call. This TCR derives from an adult in good health. Sequencing used peripheral blood, obtained on day 0 of AZD1222 vaccination. The nucleotide sequence is TGTGCCAGCTCACCTGGGCAGATAAACACTGAAGCTTTCTTT. Its protein is CASSPGQINTEAFF.